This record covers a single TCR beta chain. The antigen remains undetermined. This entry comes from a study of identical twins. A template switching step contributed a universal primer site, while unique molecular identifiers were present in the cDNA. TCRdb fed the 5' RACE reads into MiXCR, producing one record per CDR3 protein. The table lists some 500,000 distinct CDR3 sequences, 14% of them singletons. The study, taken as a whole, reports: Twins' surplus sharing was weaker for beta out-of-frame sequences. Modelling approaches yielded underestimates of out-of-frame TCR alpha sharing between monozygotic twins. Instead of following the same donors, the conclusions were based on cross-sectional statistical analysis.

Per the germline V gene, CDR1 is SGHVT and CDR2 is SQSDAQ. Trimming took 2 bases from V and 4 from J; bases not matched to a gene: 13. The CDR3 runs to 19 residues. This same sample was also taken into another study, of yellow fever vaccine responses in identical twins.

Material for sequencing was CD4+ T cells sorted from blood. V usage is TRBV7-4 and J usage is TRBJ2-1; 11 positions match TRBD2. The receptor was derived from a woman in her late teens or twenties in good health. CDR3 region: CASSLSSRAGLAVYNEQFF. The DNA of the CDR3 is TGTGCCAGCAGCTTAAGCTCGAGAGCGGGACTAGCGGTTTACAATGAGCAGTTCTTC.